The present T cell receptor beta chain was sequenced within a study of shared clonotypes between healthy human individuals. This table comes from immunoSEQ multiplex PCR, and its TCRdb copy is limited to in-frame clones, with some not included. The table lists some 2,000,000 clones, under 97% of them singletons. The V gene's germline CDR1 is SGHDT and CDR2 YYEEEE. This CDR3 is 15 amino acids long. Trimming stripped 2 bases from V and 2 bases from J, with 11 bases between. The receptor comes from a man in his late teens or twenties in good health. V and J are TRBV5-6 and TRBJ1-3; D not resolved. What was sequenced was naive CD4+ T cells sorted from blood. Subset specified: CD45RA+ positively selected. CDR3 protein: CASSLMTTPGNTIYF. Here the CDR3 DNA reads TGTGCCAGCAGCTTAATGACAACCCCTGGAAACACCATATATTTT.